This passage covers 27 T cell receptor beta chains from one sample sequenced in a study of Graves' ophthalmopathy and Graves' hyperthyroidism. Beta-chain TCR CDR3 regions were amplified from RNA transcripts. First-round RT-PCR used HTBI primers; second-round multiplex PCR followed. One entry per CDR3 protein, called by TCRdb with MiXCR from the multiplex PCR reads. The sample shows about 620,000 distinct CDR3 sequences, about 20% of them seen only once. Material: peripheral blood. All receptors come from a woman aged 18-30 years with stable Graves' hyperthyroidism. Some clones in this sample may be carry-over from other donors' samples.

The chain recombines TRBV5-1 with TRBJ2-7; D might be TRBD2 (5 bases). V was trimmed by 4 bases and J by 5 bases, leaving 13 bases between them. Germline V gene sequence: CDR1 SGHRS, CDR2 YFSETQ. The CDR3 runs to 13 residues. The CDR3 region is CASSQKEEDEQYF. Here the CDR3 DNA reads TGCGCCAGCAGCCAAAAGGAGGAGGACGAGCAGTACTTC.

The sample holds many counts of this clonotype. The DNA of the CDR3 is TGTGCTCCCGAGACTGAAATCTATGGCTACACCTTC. It translates to CAPETEIYGYTF. J is TRBJ1-2 and V is TRBV19, with no clear D. This CDR3 region has 12 residues. Germline V gene data show CDR1 as LNHDA and CDR2 as SQIVND (reference sequence).

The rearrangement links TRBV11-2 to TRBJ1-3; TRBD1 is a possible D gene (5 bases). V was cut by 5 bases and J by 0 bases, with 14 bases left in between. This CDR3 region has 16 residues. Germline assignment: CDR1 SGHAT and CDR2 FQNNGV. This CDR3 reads CASSPLGAPSGNTIYF. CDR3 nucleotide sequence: TGTGCCAGCAGCCCACTAGGGGCTCCCTCTGGAAACACCATATATTTT. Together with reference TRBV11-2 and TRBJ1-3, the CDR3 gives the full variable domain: EAGVAQSPRYKIIEKRQSVAFWCNPISGHATLYWYQQILGQGPKLLIQFQNNGVVDDSQLPKDRFSAERLKGVDSTLKIQPAKLEDSAVYLCASSPLGAPSGNTIYFGEGSWLTVV.

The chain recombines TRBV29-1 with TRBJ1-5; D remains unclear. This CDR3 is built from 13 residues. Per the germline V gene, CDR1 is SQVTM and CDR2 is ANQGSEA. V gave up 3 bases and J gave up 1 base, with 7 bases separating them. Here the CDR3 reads CSVELESNQPQHF. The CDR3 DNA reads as TGCAGCGTTGAGCTGGAGAGCAATCAGCCCCAGCATTTT.

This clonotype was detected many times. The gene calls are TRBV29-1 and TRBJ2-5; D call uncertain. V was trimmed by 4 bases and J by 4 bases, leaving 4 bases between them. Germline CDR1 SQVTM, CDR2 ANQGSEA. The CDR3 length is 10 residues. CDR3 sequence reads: CSVGSETQYF. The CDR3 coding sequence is TGCAGCGTTGGGTCAGAGACCCAGTACTTC.

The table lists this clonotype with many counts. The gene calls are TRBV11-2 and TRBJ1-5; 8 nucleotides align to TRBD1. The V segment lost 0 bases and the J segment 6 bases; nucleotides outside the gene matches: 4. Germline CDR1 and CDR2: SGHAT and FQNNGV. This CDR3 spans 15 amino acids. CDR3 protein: CASSLDRTGTQPQHF. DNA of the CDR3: TGTGCCAGCAGCTTAGACCGGACAGGGACTCAGCCCCAGCATTTT.

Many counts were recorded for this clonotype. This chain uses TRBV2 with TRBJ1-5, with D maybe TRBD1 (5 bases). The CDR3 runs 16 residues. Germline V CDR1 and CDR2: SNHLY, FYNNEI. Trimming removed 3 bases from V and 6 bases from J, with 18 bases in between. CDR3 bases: TGTGCCAGCAGTGATTTTGGCGTAGGGACGGGTCAGCCCCAGCATTTT. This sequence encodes CASSDFGVGTGQPQHF.

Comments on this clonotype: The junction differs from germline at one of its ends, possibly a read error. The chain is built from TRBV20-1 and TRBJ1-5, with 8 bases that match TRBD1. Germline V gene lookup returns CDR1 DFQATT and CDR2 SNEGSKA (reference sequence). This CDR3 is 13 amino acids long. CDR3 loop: CSARTGNNQPHHF. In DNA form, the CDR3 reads TGCAGTGCCAGGACAGGGAACAATCAGCCCCATCATTTT.

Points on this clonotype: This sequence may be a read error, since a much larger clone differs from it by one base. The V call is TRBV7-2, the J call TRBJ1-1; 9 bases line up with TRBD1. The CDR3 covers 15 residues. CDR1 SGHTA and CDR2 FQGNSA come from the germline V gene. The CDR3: CDSSLVQDRGPEAFF. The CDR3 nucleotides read TGTGACAGCAGCTTAGTGCAGGACAGGGGCCCTGAAGCTTTCTTT.

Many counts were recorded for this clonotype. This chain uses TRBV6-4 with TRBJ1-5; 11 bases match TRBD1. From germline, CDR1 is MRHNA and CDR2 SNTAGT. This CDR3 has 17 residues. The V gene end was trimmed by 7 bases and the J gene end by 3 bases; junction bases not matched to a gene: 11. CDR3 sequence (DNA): TGTGCCAGCACCGGGACAGGGGGGTTGCCATTCAATCAGCCCCAGCATTTT. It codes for CASTGTGGLPFNQPQHF.

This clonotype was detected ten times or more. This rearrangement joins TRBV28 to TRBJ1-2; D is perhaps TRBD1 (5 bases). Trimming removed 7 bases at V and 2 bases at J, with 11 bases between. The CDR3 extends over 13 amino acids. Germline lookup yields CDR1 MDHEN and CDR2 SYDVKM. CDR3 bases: TGTGCCAGCACCCCGGGACTAAACTATGGCTACACCTTC. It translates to CASTPGLNYGYTF.

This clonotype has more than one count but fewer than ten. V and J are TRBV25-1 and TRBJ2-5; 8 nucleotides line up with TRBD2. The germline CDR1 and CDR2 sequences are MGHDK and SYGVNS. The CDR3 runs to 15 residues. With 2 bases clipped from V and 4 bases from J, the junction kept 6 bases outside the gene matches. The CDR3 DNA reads TGTGCCAGCAGTGAAGGCGGGGGGCCCCGAGAGACCCAGTACTTC. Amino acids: CASSEGGGPRETQYF.

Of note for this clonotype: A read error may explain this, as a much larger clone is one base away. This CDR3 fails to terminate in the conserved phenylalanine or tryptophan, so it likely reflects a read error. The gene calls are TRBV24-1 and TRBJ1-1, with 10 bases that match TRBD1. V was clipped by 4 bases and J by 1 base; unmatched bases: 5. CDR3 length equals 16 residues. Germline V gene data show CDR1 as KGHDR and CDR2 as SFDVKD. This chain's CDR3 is CATSDPRDRGNTEAFY. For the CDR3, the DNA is TGTGCCACCAGTGACCCGAGGGACAGGGGGAACACTGAAGCTTTCTAT.

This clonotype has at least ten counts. CDR3 amino acids: CASTGRGTEAFF. CDR3 DNA sequence: TGTGCCAGCACCGGAAGGGGAACTGAAGCTTTCTTT. The V call is TRBV12-3 or TRBV12-4, the J call TRBJ1-1, with a weak D call TRBD1 (5 bases). V lost 7 bases, J lost 5 bases, and 11 bases lay in between. This CDR3 is 12 amino acids long.

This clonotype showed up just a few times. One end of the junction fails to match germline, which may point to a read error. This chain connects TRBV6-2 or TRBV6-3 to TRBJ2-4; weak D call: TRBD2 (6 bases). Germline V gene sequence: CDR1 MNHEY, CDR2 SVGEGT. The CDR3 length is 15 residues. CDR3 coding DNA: TGTGCCAGCAGCCCCCGGCAACTAGCCAAAAACATTAAGTACTTC. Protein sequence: CASSPRQLAKNIKYF.

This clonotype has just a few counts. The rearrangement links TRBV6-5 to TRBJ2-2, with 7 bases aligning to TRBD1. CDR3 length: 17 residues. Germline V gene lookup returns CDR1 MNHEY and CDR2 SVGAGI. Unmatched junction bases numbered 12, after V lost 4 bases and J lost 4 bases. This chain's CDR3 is CASSSSGQLLGTGELFF. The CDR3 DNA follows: TGTGCCAGCAGTTCGTCGGGACAGCTCTTGGGCACCGGGGAGCTGTTTTTT.

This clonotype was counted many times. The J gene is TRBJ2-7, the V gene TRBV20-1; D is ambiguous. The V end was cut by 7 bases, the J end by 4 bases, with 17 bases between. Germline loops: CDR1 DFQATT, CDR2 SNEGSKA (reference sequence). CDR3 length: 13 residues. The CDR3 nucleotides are TGCAGTGTTAGTAGAACAACGACTTACGAGCAGTACTTC. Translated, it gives CSVSRTTTYEQYF.

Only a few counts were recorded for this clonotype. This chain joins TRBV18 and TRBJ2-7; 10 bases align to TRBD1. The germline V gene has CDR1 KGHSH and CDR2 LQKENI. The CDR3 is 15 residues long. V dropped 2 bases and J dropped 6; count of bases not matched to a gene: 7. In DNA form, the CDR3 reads TGTGCCAGCTCACCAAGCTTGGGACAGGGGACCGAGCAGTACTTC. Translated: CASSPSLGQGTEQYF.

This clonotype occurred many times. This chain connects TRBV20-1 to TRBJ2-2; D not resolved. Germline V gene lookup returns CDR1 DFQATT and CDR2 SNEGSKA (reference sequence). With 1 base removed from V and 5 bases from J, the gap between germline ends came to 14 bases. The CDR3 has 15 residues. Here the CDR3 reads CSARGWDKATGELFF. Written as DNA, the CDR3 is TGCAGTGCTAGAGGGTGGGATAAGGCGACCGGGGAGCTGTTTTTT.

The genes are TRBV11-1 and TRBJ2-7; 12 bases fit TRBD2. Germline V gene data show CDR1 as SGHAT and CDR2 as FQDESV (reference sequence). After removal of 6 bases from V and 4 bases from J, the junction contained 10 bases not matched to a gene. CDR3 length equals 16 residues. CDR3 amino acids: CASSLSPGLAGYEQYF. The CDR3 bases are TGTGCCAGCAGTTTGTCACCGGGACTAGCGGGTTACGAGCAGTACTTC.

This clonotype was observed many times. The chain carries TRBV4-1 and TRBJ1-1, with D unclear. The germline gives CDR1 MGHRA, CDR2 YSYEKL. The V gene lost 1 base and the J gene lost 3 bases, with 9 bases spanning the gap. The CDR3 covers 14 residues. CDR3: CASSQGGWDTEAFF. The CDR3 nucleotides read TGCGCCAGCAGCCAAGGAGGGTGGGACACTGAAGCTTTCTTT.

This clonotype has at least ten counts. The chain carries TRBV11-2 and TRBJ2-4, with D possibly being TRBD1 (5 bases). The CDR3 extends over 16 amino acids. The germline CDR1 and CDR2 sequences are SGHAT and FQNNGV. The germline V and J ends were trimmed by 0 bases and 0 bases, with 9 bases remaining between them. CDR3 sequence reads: CASSLDRQLAKNIQYF. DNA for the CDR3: TGTGCCAGCAGCTTAGACAGACAGTTAGCCAAAAACATTCAGTACTTC.

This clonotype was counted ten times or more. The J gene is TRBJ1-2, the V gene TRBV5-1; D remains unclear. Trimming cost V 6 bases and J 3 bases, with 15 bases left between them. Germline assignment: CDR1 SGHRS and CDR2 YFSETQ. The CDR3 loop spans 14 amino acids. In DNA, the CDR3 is TGCGCCAGCAACTCCGGACCCGGTGACTATGGCTACACCTTC. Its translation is CASNSGPGDYGYTF. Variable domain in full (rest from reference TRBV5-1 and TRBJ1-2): KAGVTQTPRYLIKTRGQQVTLSCSPISGHRSVSWYQQTPGQGLQFLFEYFSETQRNKGNFPGRFSGRQFSNSRSEMNVSTLELGDSALYLCASNSGPGDYGYTFGSGTRLTVV.

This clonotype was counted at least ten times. The CDR3 loop reads CSARTGRNTIYF. The CDR3 DNA reads as TGCAGTGCTAGAACGGGCAGAAACACCATATATTTT. This chain connects TRBV20-1 to TRBJ1-3; no clear D. The CDR3 runs 12 residues. Germline loops: CDR1 DFQATT, CDR2 SNEGSKA (reference sequence). V lost 2 bases and J 5 bases, leaving 7 bases between the germline ends.

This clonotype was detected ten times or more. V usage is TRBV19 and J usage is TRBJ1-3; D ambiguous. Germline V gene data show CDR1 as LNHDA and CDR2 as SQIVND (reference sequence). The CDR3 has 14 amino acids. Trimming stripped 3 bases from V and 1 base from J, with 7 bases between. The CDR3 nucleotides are TGTGCCAGTAGTATGGGCAAATCTGGAAACACCATATATTTT. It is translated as CASSMGKSGNTIYF.

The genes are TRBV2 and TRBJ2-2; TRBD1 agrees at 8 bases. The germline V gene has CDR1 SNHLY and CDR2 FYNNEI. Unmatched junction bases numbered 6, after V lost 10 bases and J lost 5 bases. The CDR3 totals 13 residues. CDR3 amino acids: CATRDRQTGELFF. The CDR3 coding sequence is TGTGCCACCCGGGACAGGCAAACCGGGGAGCTGTTTTTT.

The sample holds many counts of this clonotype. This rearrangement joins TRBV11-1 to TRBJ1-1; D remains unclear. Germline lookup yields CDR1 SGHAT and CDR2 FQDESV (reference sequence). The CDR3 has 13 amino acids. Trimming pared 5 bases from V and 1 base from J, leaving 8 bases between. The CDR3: CASSKNKNTEAFF. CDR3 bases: TGTGCCAGCAGCAAAAACAAGAACACTGAAGCTTTCTTT.